This T cell receptor beta chain was obtained from a study of cytomegalovirus exposure and HLA in healthy donors. Primers: 60 Vbeta forward and 13 Jbeta reverse. TCRdb keeps only in-frame clones here, not all; method: immunoSEQ multiplex PCR. The sample contains about 64,000 clones, roughly 66% of which appear only once. In germline, CDR1 is LNHDA, CDR2 SQIVND (reference sequence). V was clipped by 6 bases and J by 2 bases, with 17 bases between them. The CDR3 spans 16 residues. Overall study findings and caveats: Because they were indistinguishable, some V segments, including TRBV6-2 and TRBV6-3, were excluded. Specific recognition of CMV antigens was confirmed in vitro for three chains (all CMV-associated).

Details on this clone: Its antigen remains unknown. Other nucleotide sequences in the sample specify the same CDR3.

This chain uses TRBV19 with TRBJ1-5; D remains unclear. The receptor's source is a woman aged 45-65 years in good health and CMV-seronegative. The sample consisted of PBMCs. The DNA for the CDR3 is TGTGCCAGTAGCCCCTGGAGGCAGGCGGGCAATCAGCCCCAGCATTTT. Its protein is CASSPWRQAGNQPQHF.